The rows below give T cell receptor beta chains drawn from one sample of a study of blood T cell repertoires in COVID-19. Here immunoSEQ multiplex PCR was the method, and the copy in TCRdb shows in-frame clones only, minus some. The data show a few hundred thousand clones, with approximately 87% seen just once and about 10% held by the top ten. Sequenced: PBMCs or T cells enriched from blood (not recorded which). The origin of the receptors is a woman aged 45 to 65 who had recovered from COVID-19. Each CDR3 is given with its conserved first and last residue. Fields, in order: D gene, CDR3 length, clone size, J gene, V gene, CDR3 protein, CDR3 DNA. D genes are given only for firm matches. Clone size is given for some rows only: seen once, a few or many times, or a class if the clone is expanded.

D: -
length: 21
size: -
J: TRBJ1-5
V: TRBV21-1
CDR3: CASSKALSRTGGHIRPRPQHF
DNA: TGTGCCAGCAGCAAAGCGCTTTCCCGGACAGGGGGCCACATTCGGCCGCGGCCCCAGCATTTT

D: -
length: 16
size: -
J: TRBJ1-2
V: TRBV28
CDR3: CASIRQLSQGVYGYTF
DNA: TGTGCCAGCATTCGACAGCTAAGTCAAGGTGTCTATGGCTACACCTTC

D: -
length: 16
size: -
J: TRBJ1-2
V: TRBV3-1/TRBV3-2
CDR3: CASSHQGVFKVSGYTF
DNA: TGTGCCAGCAGCCACCAGGGTGTGTTCAAAGTATCGGGCTACACCTTC

D: TRBD1
length: 16
size: -
J: TRBJ2-2
V: TRBV19
CDR3: CASSTLTGKNTGELFF
DNA: TGTGCCAGTAGTACACTGACAGGGAAAAACACCGGGGAGCTGTTTTTT

D: TRBD2
length: 15
size: few
J: TRBJ2-5
V: TRBV5-1
CDR3: CASSLGTSGGETQYF
DNA: TGCGCCAGCAGCTTGGGGACTAGCGGGGGAGAGACCCAGTACTTC

D: -
length: 18
size: -
J: TRBJ2-5
V: TRBV4-1
CDR3: CASSQETPPGHYQETQYF
DNA: TGCGCCAGCAGCCAGGAAACTCCGCCCGGACACTACCAAGAGACCCAGTACTTC

D: TRBD2
length: 14
size: -
J: TRBJ2-7
V: TRBV5-4
CDR3: CASSFGTSLYEQYF
DNA: TGTGCCAGCAGCTTTGGGACTAGCCTCTACGAGCAGTACTTC

D: TRBD2
length: 15
size: -
J: TRBJ2-1
V: TRBV4-1
CDR3: CASSQGGGAYNEQFF
DNA: TGCGCCAGCAGCCAAGGGGGGGGAGCGTACAATGAGCAGTTCTTC

D: TRBD2
length: 19
size: -
J: TRBJ2-5
V: TRBV28
CDR3: CASSLFSLTSGGAPETQYF
DNA: TGTGCCAGCAGTTTATTTTCACTTACTAGCGGGGGGGCCCCTGAGACCCAGTACTTC

D: -
length: 18
size: -
J: TRBJ2-3
V: TRBV7-3
CDR3: CASSSFLTERVSTDTQYF
DNA: TGTGCCAGCAGCTCCTTCTTGACGGAGCGAGTAAGCACAGATACGCAGTATTTT

D: -
length: 13
size: -
J: TRBJ2-2
V: TRBV30
CDR3: CAWSGRSAGELFF
DNA: TGTGCCTGGAGTGGGAGGAGTGCCGGGGAGCTGTTTTTT

D: TRBD1
length: 14
size: -
J: TRBJ2-5
V: TRBV7-2
CDR3: CASSSGTGEETQYF
DNA: TGTGCCAGCAGCTCGGGGACAGGGGAAGAGACCCAGTACTTC

D: -
length: 15
size: -
J: TRBJ1-1
V: TRBV5-1
CDR3: CASSWGQSGTVEAFF
DNA: TGCGCCAGCAGCTGGGGACAAAGCGGGACCGTCGAAGCTTTCTTT

D: -
length: 14
size: -
J: TRBJ1-3
V: TRBV11-3
CDR3: CASSPRGSGNTIYF
DNA: TGTGCCAGCAGCCCACGAGGCTCTGGAAACACCATATATTTT

D: -
length: 11
size: -
J: TRBJ2-3
V: TRBV29-1
CDR3: CSVEAAGRQYF
DNA: TGCAGCGTTGAAGCGGCGGGACGGCAGTATTTT

D: -
length: 13
size: -
J: TRBJ1-1
V: TRBV12-3/TRBV12-4
CDR3: CASSYQGNTEAFF
DNA: TGTGCCAGCAGTTATCAGGGAAACACTGAAGCTTTCTTT

D: TRBD2
length: 14
size: once
J: TRBJ2-7
V: TRBV4-2
CDR3: CASSPRGATYEQYF
DNA: TGTGCCAGCAGCCCGCGGGGGGCTACCTACGAGCAGTACTTC

D: -
length: 16
size: -
J: TRBJ2-7
V: TRBV13
CDR3: CASSSRGVLNSYEQYF
DNA: TGTGCCAGCAGCTCCAGGGGGGTCTTGAACTCCTACGAGCAGTACTTC

D: -
length: 14
size: once
J: TRBJ1-4
V: TRBV19
CDR3: CASSITVTNEKLFF
DNA: TGTGCCAGTAGTATAACAGTTACTAATGAAAAACTGTTTTTT

D: -
length: 16
size: -
J: TRBJ1-4
V: TRBV7-9
CDR3: CASSHREPATNEKLFF
DNA: TGTGCCAGCAGCCACAGAGAACCTGCAACTAATGAAAAACTGTTTTTT

D: -
length: 15
size: -
J: TRBJ2-2
V: TRBV24-1
CDR3: CATSDPTRVAGELFF
DNA: TGTGCCACCAGTGACCCGACCCGGGTAGCCGGGGAGCTGTTTTTT

D: -
length: 16
size: -
J: TRBJ1-5
V: TRBV7-8
CDR3: CASSLGGAQNNQPQHF
DNA: TGTGCCAGCAGCTTAGGTGGGGCCCAAAACAATCAGCCCCAGCATTTT

D: TRBD1
length: 16
size: -
J: TRBJ1-5
V: TRBV15
CDR3: CATSRQDRGYNQPQHF
DNA: TGTGCCACCAGCAGACAGGACAGGGGGTACAATCAGCCCCAGCATTTT

D: -
length: 15
size: -
J: TRBJ1-2
V: TRBV10-3
CDR3: CAISDGPGLSYGYTF
DNA: TGTGCCATCAGTGATGGGCCAGGGTTAAGCTATGGCTACACCTTC

D: -
length: 13
size: -
J: TRBJ1-6
V: TRBV5-4
CDR3: CASSLERGSPLHF
DNA: TGTGCCAGCAGCTTGGAACGGGGTTCACCCCTCCACTTT

D: -
length: 14
size: -
J: TRBJ1-1
V: TRBV28
CDR3: CASSLVGGRTEAFF
DNA: TGTGCCAGCAGTTTAGTCGGGGGGAGGACTGAAGCTTTCTTT

D: TRBD1
length: 14
size: -
J: TRBJ1-4
V: TRBV29-1
CDR3: CSVEIRDRGEKLFF
DNA: TGCAGCGTTGAAATCCGGGACAGAGGGGAAAAACTGTTTTTT

D: -
length: 13
size: -
J: TRBJ2-2
V: TRBV11-3
CDR3: CASSFSQTGELFF
DNA: TGTGCCAGCAGCTTTTCCCAGACCGGGGAGCTGTTTTTT

D: TRBD1
length: 13
size: -
J: TRBJ1-2
V: TRBV7-2
CDR3: CASSPRGLYGYTF
DNA: TGTGCCAGCTCCCCCAGGGGGCTCTATGGCTACACCTTC

D: TRBD1
length: 17
size: -
J: TRBJ1-2
V: TRBV3-1/TRBV3-2
CDR3: CASSQPGQGPFDYGYTF
DNA: TGTGCCAGCAGCCAACCGGGACAGGGGCCTTTTGACTATGGCTACACCTTC

D: TRBD1
length: 14
size: -
J: TRBJ2-5
V: TRBV3-1/TRBV3-2
CDR3: CASSQQGARETQYF
DNA: TGTGCCAGCAGCCAGCAGGGGGCCCGGGAGACCCAGTACTTC

D: TRBD1
length: 14
size: -
J: TRBJ2-7
V: TRBV11-2
CDR3: CASSLGQGYYEQYF
DNA: TGTGCCAGCAGCTTAGGACAGGGATACTACGAGCAGTACTTC

D: TRBD1
length: 14
size: -
J: TRBJ2-7
V: TRBV6-5
CDR3: CASSKGAASYEQYF
DNA: TGTGCCAGCAGCAAGGGGGCGGCTTCCTACGAGCAGTACTTC

D: TRBD1
length: 17
size: -
J: TRBJ2-3
V: TRBV19
CDR3: CASSPDRGHTDTDTQYF
DNA: TGTGCCAGTAGTCCAGACAGGGGACATACCGACACAGATACGCAGTATTTT

D: TRBD1
length: 16
size: -
J: TRBJ1-1
V: TRBV5-1
CDR3: CASSFNFRDRSPEAFF
DNA: TGCGCCAGCAGCTTTAACTTCCGGGACAGGTCCCCTGAAGCTTTCTTT

D: -
length: 11
size: -
J: TRBJ2-2
V: TRBV3-1/TRBV3-2
CDR3: CASRSAGELFF
DNA: TGTGCCAGCCGTTCGGCCGGGGAGCTGTTTTTT

D: TRBD1
length: 15
size: -
J: TRBJ1-2
V: TRBV5-4
CDR3: CASSFDRGRFGGYTF
DNA: TGTGCCAGCAGCTTCGACAGGGGGCGATTCGGCGGCTACACCTTC

D: -
length: 14
size: once
J: TRBJ1-2
V: TRBV28
CDR3: CASAWTAPNYGYTF
DNA: TGTGCCAGCGCCTGGACAGCTCCTAACTATGGCTACACCTTC

D: -
length: 14
size: -
J: TRBJ1-1
V: TRBV5-1
CDR3: CASSLNYMNTEAFF
DNA: TGCGCCAGCAGCTTGAATTACATGAACACTGAAGCTTTCTTT

D: TRBD1
length: 11
size: -
J: TRBJ2-7
V: TRBV20-1
CDR3: CSARTGYEQYF
DNA: TGCAGTGCGAGGACAGGGTATGAGCAGTACTTC

D: -
length: 17
size: -
J: TRBJ1-1
V: TRBV4-1
CDR3: CASSQDPLQGLDTEAFF
DNA: TGCGCCAGCAGCCAAGATCCCCTACAGGGCCTGGACACTGAAGCTTTCTTT

D: -
length: 14
size: -
J: TRBJ1-1
V: TRBV3-1/TRBV3-2
CDR3: CASSQETPNTEAFF
DNA: TGTGCCAGCAGCCAAGAGACACCGAACACTGAAGCTTTCTTT

D: -
length: 14
size: -
J: TRBJ2-6
V: TRBV3-1/TRBV3-2
CDR3: CASSQPGEANVLTF
DNA: TGTGCCAGCAGCCAACCAGGGGAGGCCAACGTCCTGACTTTC

D: -
length: 17
size: -
J: TRBJ1-2
V: TRBV10-3
CDR3: CAISQSGGQGTNYGYTF
DNA: TGTGCCATCAGCCAGTCGGGGGGGCAGGGGACCAACTATGGCTACACCTTC

D: -
length: 15
size: -
J: TRBJ1-3
V: TRBV19
CDR3: CASRTTGSSGNTIYF
DNA: TGTGCCAGTAGAACCACAGGGAGCTCTGGAAACACCATATATTTT

D: -
length: 12
size: -
J: TRBJ1-1
V: TRBV29-1
CDR3: CSGGFGNTEAFF
DNA: TGCAGCGGAGGGTTCGGGAACACTGAAGCTTTCTTT

D: TRBD2
length: 15
size: -
J: TRBJ2-5
V: TRBV2
CDR3: CASSERLLGGYTQYF
DNA: TGTGCCAGCAGTGAAAGGTTACTCGGGGGGTATACCCAGTACTTC

D: TRBD1
length: 13
size: -
J: TRBJ1-1
V: TRBV15
CDR3: CATSRDQGQQAFF
DNA: TGTGCCACCAGCAGAGATCAGGGACAGCAAGCTTTCTTT

D: -
length: 15
size: -
J: TRBJ2-2
V: TRBV5-3
CDR3: CARSHGQKVPGELFF
DNA: TGTGCCAGAAGCCACGGACAGAAGGTCCCCGGGGAGCTGTTTTTT

D: TRBD1
length: 13
size: -
J: TRBJ1-1
V: TRBV14
CDR3: CASRLGQGTEAFF
DNA: TGTGCCAGCAGACTCGGACAGGGCACTGAAGCTTTCTTT

D: -
length: 12
size: -
J: TRBJ2-7
V: TRBV6-5
CDR3: CASSHQGYEQYF
DNA: TGTGCCAGCAGTCACCAGGGGTACGAGCAGTACTTC

D: TRBD1
length: 13
size: -
J: TRBJ1-2
V: TRBV12-3/TRBV12-4
CDR3: CASSHGTGDGYTF
DNA: TGTGCCAGCAGTCACGGGACAGGGGATGGCTACACCTTC

D: -
length: 14
size: -
J: TRBJ2-1
V: TRBV7-2
CDR3: CASSFFSGNNEQFF
DNA: TGTGCCAGCAGCTTTTTTAGCGGTAATAATGAGCAGTTCTTC

D: -
length: 16
size: -
J: TRBJ1-2
V: TRBV15
CDR3: CATSRGQASRQEGYTF
DNA: TGTGCCACCAGCAGAGGACAGGCGTCCCGGCAGGAAGGCTACACCTTC

D: TRBD1
length: 15
size: -
J: TRBJ1-1
V: TRBV2
CDR3: CASAIPGTGSLAAFF
DNA: TGTGCCAGCGCTATACCCGGGACAGGTTCCTTGGCAGCTTTCTTT

D: -
length: 15
size: -
J: TRBJ1-1
V: TRBV5-5
CDR3: CASSFNPSGNTEAFF
DNA: TGTGCCAGCAGCTTTAATCCGTCCGGGAACACTGAAGCTTTCTTT

D: TRBD1
length: 19
size: -
J: TRBJ1-3
V: TRBV5-1
CDR3: CASSTGTGGSYSSGNTIYF
DNA: TGCGCCAGCAGCACCGGGACAGGGGGTAGCTACTCCTCTGGAAACACCATATATTTT